Reported below is one TCR beta chain. Its antigen remains unknown. The study included ophthalmopathy patients with Clinical Activity Score at least 3, NOSPECS grade at least 4 and duration under 3 months. TCR beta CDR3 regions were amplified from RNA. When the TCR CDR3 underwent first-round RT-PCR, the HTBI primer set was used. Each CDR3 protein is one row after TCRdb ran MiXCR on the multiplex PCR reads. The repertoire consists of 300,000 to 500,000 distinct CDR3 sequences, with over 12% occurring once and the leading ten covering around 28%. The CDR3 contains 13 residues. Trimming cost V 6 bases and J 4 bases; bases outside gene matches: 5. From germline, CDR1 is SQVTM and CDR2 ANQGSEA. The data derive from a study of T cells in Graves' hyperthyroidism and ophthalmopathy. General observations from the study: Blood shared most expanded thyroid clonotypes above 0.001.

This clonotype was sampled from a man in his forties or fifties with Graves' ophthalmopathy. This chain uses TRBV29-1 with TRBJ1-2; 10 bases are shared with TRBD1. Sequenced: blood. The CDR3 is CSVLDRGGYGYTF. The CDR3 DNA reads as TGCAGCGTACTGGACAGGGGGGGCTATGGCTACACCTTC.